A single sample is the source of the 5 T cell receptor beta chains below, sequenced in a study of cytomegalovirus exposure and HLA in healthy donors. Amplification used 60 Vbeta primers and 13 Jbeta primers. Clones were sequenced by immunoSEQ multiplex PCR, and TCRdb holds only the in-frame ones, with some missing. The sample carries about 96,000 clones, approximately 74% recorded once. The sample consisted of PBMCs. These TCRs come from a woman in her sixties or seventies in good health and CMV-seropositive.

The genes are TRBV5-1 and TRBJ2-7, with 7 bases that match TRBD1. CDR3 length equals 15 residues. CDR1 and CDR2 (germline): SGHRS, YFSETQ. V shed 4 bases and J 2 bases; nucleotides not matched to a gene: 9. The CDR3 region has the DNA TGCGCCAGCAGCCCGGAGCTCACAGGGGCCTACGAGCAGTACTTC. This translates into CASSPELTGAYEQYF.

The CDR3 sequence is CASSYASGSYNEQFF. The CDR3, as DNA: TGCGCCAGCAGTTACGCTAGCGGCTCCTACAATGAGCAGTTCTTC. This chain joins TRBV5-1 and TRBJ2-1, with 7 bases fitting TRBD2. Trimming cost V 5 bases and J 0 bases; bases outside gene matches: 5. Germline CDR1 is SGHRS and CDR2 is YFSETQ. This CDR3 has 15 residues. The variable domain in full, completed from reference TRBV5-1 and TRBJ2-1, reads KAGVTQTPRYLIKTRGQQVTLSCSPISGHRSVSWYQQTPGQGLQFLFEYFSETQRNKGNFPGRFSGRQFSNSRSEMNVSTLELGDSALYLCASSYASGSYNEQFFGPGTRLTVL.

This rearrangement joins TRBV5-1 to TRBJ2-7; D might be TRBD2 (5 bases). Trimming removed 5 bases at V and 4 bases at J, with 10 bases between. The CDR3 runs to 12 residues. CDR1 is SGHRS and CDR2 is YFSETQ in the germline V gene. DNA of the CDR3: TGCGCCAGCAGGGCCGGGGAGTACGAGCAGTACTTC. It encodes CASRAGEYEQYF.

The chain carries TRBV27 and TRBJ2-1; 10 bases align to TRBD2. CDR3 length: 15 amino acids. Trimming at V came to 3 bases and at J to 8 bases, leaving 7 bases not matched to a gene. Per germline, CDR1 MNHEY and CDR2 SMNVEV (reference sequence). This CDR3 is CASSFPSGSKHEQFF. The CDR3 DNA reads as TGTGCCAGCAGTTTCCCTAGCGGGAGTAAGCATGAGCAGTTCTTC.

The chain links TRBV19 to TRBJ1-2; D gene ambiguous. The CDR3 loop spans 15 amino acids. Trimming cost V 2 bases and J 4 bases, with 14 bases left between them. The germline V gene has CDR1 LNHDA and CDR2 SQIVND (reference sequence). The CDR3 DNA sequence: TGTGCCAGTAGTATATCTACCCGGCGGGGCTATGGCTACACCTTC. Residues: CASSISTRRGYGYTF. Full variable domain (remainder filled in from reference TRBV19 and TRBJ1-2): DGGITQSPKYLFRKEGQNVTLSCEQNLNHDAMYWYRQDPGQGLRLIYYSQIVNDFQKGDIAEGYSVSREKKESFPLTVTSAQKNPTAFYLCASSISTRRGYGYTFGSGTRLTVV.